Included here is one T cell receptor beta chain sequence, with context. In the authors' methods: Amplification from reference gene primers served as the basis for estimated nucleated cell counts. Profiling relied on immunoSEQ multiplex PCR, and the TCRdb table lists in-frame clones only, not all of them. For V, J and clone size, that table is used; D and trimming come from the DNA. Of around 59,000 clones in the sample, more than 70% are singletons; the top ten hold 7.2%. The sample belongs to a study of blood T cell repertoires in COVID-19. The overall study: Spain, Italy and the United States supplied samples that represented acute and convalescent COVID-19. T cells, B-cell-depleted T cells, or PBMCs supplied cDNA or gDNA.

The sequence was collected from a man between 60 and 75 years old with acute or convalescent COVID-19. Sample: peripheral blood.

The CDR3 loop reads CASSLGQQNSPLHF. The CDR3 DNA is TGTGCCAGCAGCTTGGGACAGCAAAATTCACCCCTCCACTTT. The rearrangement links TRBV7-3 to TRBJ1-6, with 7 bases matching TRBD1. J was trimmed by 7 bases and V by 3 bases; bases with no gene match: 3. Germline loops: CDR1 SGHTA, CDR2 FQGTGA. The CDR3 has 14 amino acids.